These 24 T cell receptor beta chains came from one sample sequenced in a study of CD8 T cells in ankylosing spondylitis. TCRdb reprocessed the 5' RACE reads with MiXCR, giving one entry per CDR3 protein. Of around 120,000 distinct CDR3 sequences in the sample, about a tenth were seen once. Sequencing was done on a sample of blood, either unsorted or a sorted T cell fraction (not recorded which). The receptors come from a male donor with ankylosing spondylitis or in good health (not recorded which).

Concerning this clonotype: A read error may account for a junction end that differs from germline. CDR3 bases: TGTGCCATCAGTTTAGGAGGATCTGGGGCCAACGTCCTGACTTTC. This encodes CAISLGGSGANVLTF. V is TRBV28 and J is TRBJ2-6, with D possibly being TRBD2 (5 bases). CDR1 MDHEN and CDR2 SYDVKM come from the germline V gene. The CDR3 contains 15 residues.

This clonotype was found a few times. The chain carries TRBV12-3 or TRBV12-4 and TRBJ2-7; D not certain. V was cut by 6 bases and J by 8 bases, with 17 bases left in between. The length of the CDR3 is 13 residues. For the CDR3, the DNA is TGTGCCAGCAGACAAGGGCCCCGAGCGAAGCAGTACTTC. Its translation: CASRQGPRAKQYF.

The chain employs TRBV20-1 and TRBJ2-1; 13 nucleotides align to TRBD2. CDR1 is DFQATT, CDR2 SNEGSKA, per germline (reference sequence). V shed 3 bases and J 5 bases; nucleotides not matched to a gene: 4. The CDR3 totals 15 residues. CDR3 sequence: CSASRGLAGDNEQFF. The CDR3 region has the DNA TGCAGTGCTAGCAGAGGACTAGCGGGAGACAATGAGCAGTTCTTC.

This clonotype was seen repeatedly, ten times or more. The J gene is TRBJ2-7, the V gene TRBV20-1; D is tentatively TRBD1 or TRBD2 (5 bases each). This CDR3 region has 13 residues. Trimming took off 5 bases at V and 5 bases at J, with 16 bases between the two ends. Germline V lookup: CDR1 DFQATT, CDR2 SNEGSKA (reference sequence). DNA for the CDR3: TGCAGTGCTGGGGGACCTGATCCTAACGAGCAGTACTTC. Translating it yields CSAGGPDPNEQYF.

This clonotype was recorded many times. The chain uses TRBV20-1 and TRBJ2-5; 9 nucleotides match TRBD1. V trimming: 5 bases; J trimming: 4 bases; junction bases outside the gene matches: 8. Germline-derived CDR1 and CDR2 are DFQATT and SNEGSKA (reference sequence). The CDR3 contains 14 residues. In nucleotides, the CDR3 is TGCAGTGCTCTATGGACAGGGGCCGGAGAGACCCAGTACTTC. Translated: CSALWTGAGETQYF.

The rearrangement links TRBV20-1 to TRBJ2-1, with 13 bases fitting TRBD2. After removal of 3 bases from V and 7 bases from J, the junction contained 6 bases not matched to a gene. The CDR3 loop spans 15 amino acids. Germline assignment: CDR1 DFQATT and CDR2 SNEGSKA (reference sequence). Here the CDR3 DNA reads TGCAGTGCTAGTTCTCCGACTAGCGGGAGGAATGAGCAGTTCTTC. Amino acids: CSASSPTSGRNEQFF.

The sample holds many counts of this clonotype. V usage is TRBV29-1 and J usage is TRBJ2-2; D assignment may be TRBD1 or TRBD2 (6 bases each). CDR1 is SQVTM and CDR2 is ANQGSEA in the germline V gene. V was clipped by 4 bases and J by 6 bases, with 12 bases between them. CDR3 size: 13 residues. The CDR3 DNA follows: TGCAGCGTTGCCAGGGGAGGATCCGGGGAGCTGTTTTTT. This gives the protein CSVARGGSGELFF.

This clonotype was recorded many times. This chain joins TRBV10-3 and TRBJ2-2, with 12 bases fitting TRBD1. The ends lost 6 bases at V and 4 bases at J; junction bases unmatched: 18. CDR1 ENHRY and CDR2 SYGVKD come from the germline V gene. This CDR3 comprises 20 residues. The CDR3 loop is CAISASSGTGGFRATGELFF. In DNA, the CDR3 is TGTGCCATCAGCGCTTCATCCGGGACAGGGGGCTTTCGGGCCACCGGGGAGCTGTTTTTT.

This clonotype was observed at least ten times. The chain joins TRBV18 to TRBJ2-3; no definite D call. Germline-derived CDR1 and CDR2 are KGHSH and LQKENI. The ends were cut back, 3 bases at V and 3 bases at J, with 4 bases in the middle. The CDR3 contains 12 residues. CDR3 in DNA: TGTGCCAGCTCACCCGTTACAGATACGCAGTATTTT. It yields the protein CASSPVTDTQYF.

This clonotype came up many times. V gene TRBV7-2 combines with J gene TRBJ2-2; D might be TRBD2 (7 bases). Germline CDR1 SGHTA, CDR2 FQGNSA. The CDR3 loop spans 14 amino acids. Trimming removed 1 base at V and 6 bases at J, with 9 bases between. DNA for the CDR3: TGTGCCAGCAGCTTAGAGGGGGGGCCCGGGGAGCTGTTTTTT. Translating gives CASSLEGGPGELFF.

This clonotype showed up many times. This CDR3 reads CASSSAGLASGEQYF. CDR3 nucleotide sequence: TGCGCCAGCAGTTCGGCAGGGTTAGCATCGGGTGAGCAGTACTTC. The chain joins TRBV5-1 to TRBJ2-7; TRBD1 might be the D (5 bases). The CDR3 covers 15 residues. Germline CDR1 and CDR2: SGHRS and YFSETQ. Trimming pared 5 bases from V and 7 bases from J, leaving 22 bases between.

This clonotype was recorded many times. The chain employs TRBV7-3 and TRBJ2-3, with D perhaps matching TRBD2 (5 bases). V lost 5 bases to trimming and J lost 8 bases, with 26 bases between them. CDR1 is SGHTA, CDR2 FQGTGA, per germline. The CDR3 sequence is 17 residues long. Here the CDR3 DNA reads TGTGCCAGCAGCCCCGGGCGGGTGAAGGGAAATGTCGGTACGCAGTATTTT. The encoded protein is CASSPGRVKGNVGTQYF. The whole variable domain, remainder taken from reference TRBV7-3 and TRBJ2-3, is GAGVSQTPSNKVTEKGKYVELRCDPISGHTALYWYRQSLGQGPEFLIYFQGTGAADDSGLPNDRFFAVRPEGSVSTLKIQRTERGDSAVYLCASSPGRVKGNVGTQYFGPGTRLTVL.

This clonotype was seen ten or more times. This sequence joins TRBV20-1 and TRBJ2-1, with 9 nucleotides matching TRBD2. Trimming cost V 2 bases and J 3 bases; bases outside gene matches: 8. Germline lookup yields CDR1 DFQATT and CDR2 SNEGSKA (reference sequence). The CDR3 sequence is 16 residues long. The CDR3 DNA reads TGCAGTGCTAGACGTCTTGCGGGAGGGCTCTACAATGAGCAGTTCTTC. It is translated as CSARRLAGGLYNEQFF.

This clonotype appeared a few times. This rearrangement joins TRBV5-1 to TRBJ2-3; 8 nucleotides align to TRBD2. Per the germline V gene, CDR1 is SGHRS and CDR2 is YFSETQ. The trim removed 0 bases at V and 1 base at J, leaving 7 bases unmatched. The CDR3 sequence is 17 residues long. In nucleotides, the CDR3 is TGCGCCAGCAGCTTGGCAATACTAGCGGAGGGCACAGATACGCAGTATTTT. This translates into CASSLAILAEGTDTQYF.

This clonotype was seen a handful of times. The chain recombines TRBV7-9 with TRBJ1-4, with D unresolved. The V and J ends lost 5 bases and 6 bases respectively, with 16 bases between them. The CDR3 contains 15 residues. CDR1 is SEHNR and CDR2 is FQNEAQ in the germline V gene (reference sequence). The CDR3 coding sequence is TGTGCCAGCAGCGCAGTGGTGGGATTAGATGAAAAACTGTTTTTT. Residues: CASSAVVGLDEKLFF.

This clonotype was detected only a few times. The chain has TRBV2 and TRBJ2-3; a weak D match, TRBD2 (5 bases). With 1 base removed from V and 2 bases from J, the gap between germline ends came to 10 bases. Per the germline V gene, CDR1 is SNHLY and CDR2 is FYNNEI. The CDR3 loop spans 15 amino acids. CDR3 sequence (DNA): TGTGCCAGCAGTGAAGGTCGGAGGACCACAGATACGCAGTATTTT. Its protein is CASSEGRRTTDTQYF. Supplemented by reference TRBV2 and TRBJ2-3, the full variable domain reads EPEVTQTPSHQVTQMGQEVILRCVPISNHLYFYWYRQILGQKVEFLVSFYNNEISEKSEIFDDQFSVERPDGSNFTLKIRSTKLEDSAMYFCASSEGRRTTDTQYFGPGTRLTVL.

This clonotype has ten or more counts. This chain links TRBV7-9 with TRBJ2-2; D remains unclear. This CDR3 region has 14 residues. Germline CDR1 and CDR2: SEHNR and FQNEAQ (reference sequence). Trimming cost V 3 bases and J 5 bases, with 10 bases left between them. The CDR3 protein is CASSFRTTTGELFF. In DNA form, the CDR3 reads TGTGCCAGCAGCTTCAGAACCACTACCGGGGAGCTGTTTTTT.

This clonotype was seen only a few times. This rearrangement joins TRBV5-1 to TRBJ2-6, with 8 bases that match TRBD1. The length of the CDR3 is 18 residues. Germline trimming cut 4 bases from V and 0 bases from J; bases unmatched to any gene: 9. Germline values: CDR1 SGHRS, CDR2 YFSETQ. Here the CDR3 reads CASSRLRDRTSGANVLTF. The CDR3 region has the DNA TGCGCCAGCAGCAGACTCCGGGACAGGACCTCTGGGGCCAACGTCCTGACTTTC.

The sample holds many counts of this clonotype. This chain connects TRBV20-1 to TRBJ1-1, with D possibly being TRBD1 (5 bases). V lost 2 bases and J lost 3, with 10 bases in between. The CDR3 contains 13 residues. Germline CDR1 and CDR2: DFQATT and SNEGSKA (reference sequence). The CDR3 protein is CSARKTGDTEAFF. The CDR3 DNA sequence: TGCAGTGCTAGAAAGACGGGGGACACTGAAGCTTTCTTT.

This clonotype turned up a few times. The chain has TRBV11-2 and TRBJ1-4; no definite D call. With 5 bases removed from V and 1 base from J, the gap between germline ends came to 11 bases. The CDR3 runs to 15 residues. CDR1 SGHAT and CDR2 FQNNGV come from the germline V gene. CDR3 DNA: TGTGCCAGCAGCGCTAGTTTTAGAACTAATGAAAAACTGTTTTTT. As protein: CASSASFRTNEKLFF.

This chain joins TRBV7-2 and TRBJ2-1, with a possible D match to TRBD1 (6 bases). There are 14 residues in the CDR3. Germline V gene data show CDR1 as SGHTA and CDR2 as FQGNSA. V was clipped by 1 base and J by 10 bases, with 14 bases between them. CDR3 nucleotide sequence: TGTGCCAGCAGCTTAGGTCAGGGGTTGGGGGAGCAGTTCTTC. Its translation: CASSLGQGLGEQFF. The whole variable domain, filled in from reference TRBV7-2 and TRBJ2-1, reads GAGVSQSPSNKVTEKGKDVELRCDPISGHTALYWYRQSLGQGLEFLIYFQGNSAPDKSGLPSDRFSAERTGGSVSTLTIQRTQQEDSAVYLCASSLGQGLGEQFFGPGTRLTVL.

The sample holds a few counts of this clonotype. The DNA of the CDR3 is TGTGCCAGCAGGGAACAGGGTACGGATACGCAGTATTTT. This gives the protein CASREQGTDTQYF. V usage is TRBV11-2 and J usage is TRBJ2-3, with a tentative D call TRBD1 (6 bases). CDR1 SGHAT and CDR2 FQNNGV come from the germline V gene. Trimming took off 6 bases at V and 6 bases at J, with 13 bases between the two ends. CDR3 length: 13 residues. Filled out from reference TRBV11-2 and TRBJ2-3, the complete variable domain reads EAGVAQSPRYKIIEKRQSVAFWCNPISGHATLYWYQQILGQGPKLLIQFQNNGVVDDSQLPKDRFSAERLKGVDSTLKIQPAKLEDSAVYLCASREQGTDTQYFGPGTRLTVL.

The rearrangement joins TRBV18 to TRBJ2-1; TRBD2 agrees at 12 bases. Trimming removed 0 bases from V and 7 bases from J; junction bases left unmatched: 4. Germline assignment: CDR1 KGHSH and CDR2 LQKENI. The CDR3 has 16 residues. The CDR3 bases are TGTGCCAGCTCACCACCAATCGGGACTAGCGGGAATGAGCAGTTCTTC. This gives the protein CASSPPIGTSGNEQFF.

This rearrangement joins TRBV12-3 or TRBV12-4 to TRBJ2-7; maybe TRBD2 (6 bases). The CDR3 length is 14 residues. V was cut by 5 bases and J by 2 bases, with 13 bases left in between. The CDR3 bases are TGTGCCAGCAGTAAATGGGGGGACCCCTACGAGCAGTACTTC. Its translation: CASSKWGDPYEQYF.